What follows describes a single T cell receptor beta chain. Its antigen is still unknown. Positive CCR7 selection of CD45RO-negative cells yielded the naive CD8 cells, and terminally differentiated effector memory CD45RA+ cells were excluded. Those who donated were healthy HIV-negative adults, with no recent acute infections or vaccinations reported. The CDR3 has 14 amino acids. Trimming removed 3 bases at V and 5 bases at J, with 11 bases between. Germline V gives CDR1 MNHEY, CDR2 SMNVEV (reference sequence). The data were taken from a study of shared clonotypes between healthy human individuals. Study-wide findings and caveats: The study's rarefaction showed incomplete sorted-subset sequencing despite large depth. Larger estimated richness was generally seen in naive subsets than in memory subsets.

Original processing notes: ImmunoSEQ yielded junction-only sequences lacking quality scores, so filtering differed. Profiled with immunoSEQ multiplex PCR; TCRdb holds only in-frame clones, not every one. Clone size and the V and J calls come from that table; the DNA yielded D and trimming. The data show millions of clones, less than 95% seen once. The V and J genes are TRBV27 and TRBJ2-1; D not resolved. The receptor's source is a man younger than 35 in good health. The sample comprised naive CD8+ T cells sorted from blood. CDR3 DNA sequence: TGTGCCAGCAGTTTGCGGTATTCGAACAATGAGCAGTTCTTC. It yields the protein CASSLRYSNNEQFF.